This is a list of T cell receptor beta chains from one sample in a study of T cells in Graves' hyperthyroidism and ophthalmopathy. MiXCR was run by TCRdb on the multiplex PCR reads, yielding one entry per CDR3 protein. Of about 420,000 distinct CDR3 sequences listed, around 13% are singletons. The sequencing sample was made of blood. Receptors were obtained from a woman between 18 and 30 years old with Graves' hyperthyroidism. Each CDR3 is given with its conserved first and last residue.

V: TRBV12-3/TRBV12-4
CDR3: CASSNSGSTDTQYF

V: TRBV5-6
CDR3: CASSWTSGDASTDTQYF

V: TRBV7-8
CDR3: CASSLDGSLPYEQYF

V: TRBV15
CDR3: CAPPGEQYF

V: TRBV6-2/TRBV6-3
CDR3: CASRGLSSTDTQYF

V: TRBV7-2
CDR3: CASSLVRSGGEQYF

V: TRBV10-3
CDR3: CAISASFRTGLGTGELFF

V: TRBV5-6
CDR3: CASSLPEGPQYF

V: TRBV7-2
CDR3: CASSLDPGLAGDTQYF

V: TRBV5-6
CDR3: CASSGDSGSYNEQFF

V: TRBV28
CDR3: CASSFLGNNQPQHF

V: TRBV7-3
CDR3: CASSAVGGPQRGAFF

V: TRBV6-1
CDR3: CASSDPDRADQPQHF

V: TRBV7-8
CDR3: CASSHVGGTSNEKLFF

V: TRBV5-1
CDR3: CASSLAVRLNTEAFF

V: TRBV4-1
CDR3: CASSQVGRDRPGGYTF

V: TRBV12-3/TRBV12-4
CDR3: CASSLNGGLVNTEAFF

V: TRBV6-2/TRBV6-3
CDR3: CASSYSGTRGNELFF

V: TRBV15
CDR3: CATSRGYRDRSSYEQYF

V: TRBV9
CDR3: CASSVAGDAYQETQYF

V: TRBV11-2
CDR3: CASSSTPRGSYNEQFF

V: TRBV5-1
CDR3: CASSLEAGLSDTQYF

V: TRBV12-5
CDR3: CASGLGPYEQYF

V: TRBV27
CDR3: CASSPRTEKGGYTF

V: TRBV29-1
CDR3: CSVAGTSGRNYNEQFF